This TCR beta chain was captured in a study of blood T cell repertoires in COVID-19. Across the study: COVID-19 samples collected from the United States, Italy and Spain covered acute and convalescent phases. Nucleic acid was either cDNA or gDNA, and it came from T cells, B-cell-depleted T cells, or PBMCs.

This CDR3 has 13 amino acids. With V trimmed by 6 bases and J by 3 bases, 2 bases remained unmatched. Methods used by the authors: Estimation of nucleated cell counts was performed using reference gene primer amplification. The repertoire was sequenced with immunoSEQ multiplex PCR; TCRdb's copy has only in-frame clones and lacks some. Clonal size and the V and J genes are those of that table, whereas D and trimming came from the DNA. Among around 700,000 clones listed, about 87% were seen once. The sequenced sample was peripheral blood. This chain joins TRBV12-3 or TRBV12-4 and TRBJ2-3, with TRBD1 matching 8 bases. This clonotype was obtained from a woman under 30 with acute or convalescent COVID-19. CDR3: CASSRTGTDTQYF. CDR3 DNA sequence: TGTGCCAGCAGCCGGACAGGGACAGATACGCAGTATTTT.